The rows below give T cell receptor beta chains drawn from one sample of a study of shared clonotypes between healthy human individuals. The data were produced by immunoSEQ multiplex PCR, yet TCRdb's version contains in-frame clones alone and is incomplete. The sample holds some 2,500,000 clones, under 95% seen once. Sequencing input: naive CD4+ T cells from PBMCs. Receptors were obtained from a young man in good health. Some clones in this sample may be carry-over from other donors' samples. The CDR3 runs from the conserved cysteine through the conserved F or W. The order of the fields is V gene, D gene, clone size, J gene, CDR3 protein, CDR3 DNA. The D gene is left open where the match is weak. Clone size is given for some rows only: seen once, a few or many times, or a class if the clone is expanded.

V: TRBV6-6; D: TRBD1; size: -; J: TRBJ2-2; CDR3: CASSLRDRDHSGELFF; DNA: TGTGCCAGCAGCCTAAGGGACAGGGACCATAGCGGGGAGCTGTTTTTT
V: TRBV5-1; D: -; size: -; J: TRBJ1-2; CDR3: CASSFEDSGYGYTF; DNA: TGCGCCAGCAGCTTCGAAGACAGTGGATATGGCTACACCTTC
V: TRBV4-3; D: TRBD2; size: -; J: TRBJ2-5; CDR3: CASSLPGPVAGGLQETQYF; DNA: TGCGCCAGCAGCCTACCGGGACCGGTGGCGGGAGGTCTCCAAGAGACCCAGTACTTC
V: TRBV5-3; D: TRBD1; size: few; J: TRBJ1-1; CDR3: CARSLETGSPCIEAFF; DNA: TGTGCCAGAAGCTTGGAGACAGGGAGCCCCTGTATTGAAGCTTTCTTT
V: TRBV4-2; D: -; size: -; J: TRBJ1-2; CDR3: CASSQDSQNYGYTF; DNA: TGTGCCAGCAGCCAAGATTCACAAAACTATGGCTACACCTTC
V: TRBV4-2; D: TRBD1; size: -; J: TRBJ2-1; CDR3: CASSQDWQGEYNEQFF; DNA: TGTGCCAGCAGCCAAGATTGGCAGGGGGAGTACAATGAGCAGTTCTTC
V: TRBV5-6; D: -; size: -; J: TRBJ1-4; CDR3: CASSYWAQGNEKLFF; DNA: TGTGCCAGCAGCTACTGGGCCCAGGGTAATGAAAAACTGTTTTTT
V: TRBV7-9; D: TRBD1; size: once; J: TRBJ1-1; CDR3: CASETHTGGATEAFF; DNA: TGTGCCAGCGAGACACACACAGGGGGCGCAACTGAAGCTTTCTTT
V: TRBV5-1; D: TRBD1; size: -; J: TRBJ2-1; CDR3: CASNLGQGAGEQFF; DNA: TGCGCCAGCAACCTCGGACAGGGGGCCGGTGAGCAGTTCTTC
V: TRBV5-1; D: TRBD1; size: -; J: TRBJ2-7; CDR3: CASSREGTGAYEQYF; DNA: TGCGCCAGCAGCCGTGAGGGGACAGGGGCCTACGAGCAGTACTTC
V: TRBV9; D: -; size: few; J: TRBJ1-1; CDR3: CASSPRRTANTEAFF; DNA: TGTGCCAGCAGCCCCCGACGGACAGCGAACACTGAAGCTTTCTTT
V: TRBV28; D: -; size: -; J: TRBJ1-1; CDR3: CASSFRGSRAFF; DNA: TGTGCCAGCAGTTTCAGAGGGAGCCGAGCTTTCTTT
V: TRBV6-5; D: -; size: -; J: TRBJ2-3; CDR3: CASSDTGTNTQYF; DNA: TGTGCCAGCAGTGACACAGGCACGAATACGCAGTATTTT
V: TRBV15; D: TRBD2; size: -; J: TRBJ2-6; CDR3: CATSSRGRLSGANVLTF; DNA: TGTGCCACCAGCAGTCGCGGGAGACTCTCTGGGGCCAACGTCCTGACTTTC
V: TRBV10-3; D: -; size: -; J: TRBJ2-3; CDR3: CAIRSLGDTQYF; DNA: TGTGCCATCAGGAGTCTTGGAGATACGCAGTATTTT
V: TRBV7-2; D: -; size: -; J: TRBJ2-7; CDR3: CASSQGRQSYEQYF; DNA: TGTGCCAGCAGCCAGGGACGGCAATCCTACGAGCAGTACTTC
V: TRBV29-1; D: -; size: once; J: TRBJ2-5; CDR3: CSVGGTRGASVETQYF; DNA: TGCAGCGTGGGGGGCACGAGGGGCGCATCAGTAGAGACCCAGTACTTC
V: TRBV29-1; D: TRBD2; size: -; J: TRBJ2-1; CDR3: CSGSGRSYNEQFF; DNA: TGCAGCGGTAGCGGGAGATCCTACAATGAGCAGTTCTTC
V: TRBV4-1; D: -; size: few; J: TRBJ2-4; CDR3: CASSQDLGRGNIQYF; DNA: TGCGCCAGCAGCCAAGATTTAGGCAGGGGAAACATTCAGTACTTC
V: TRBV28; D: -; size: -; J: TRBJ1-2; CDR3: CASSSRGDGYTF; DNA: TGTGCCAGCAGTTCCAGGGGAGATGGCTACACCTTC
V: TRBV11-2; D: -; size: -; J: TRBJ2-3; CDR3: CASSPRGDTQYF; DNA: TGTGCCAGCAGCCCTAGGGGGGATACGCAGTATTTT
V: TRBV6-1; D: -; size: -; J: TRBJ1-5; CDR3: CASSEFVGGSNQPQHF; DNA: TGTGCCAGCAGTGAATTCGTCGGCGGGAGCAATCAGCCCCAGCATTTT
V: TRBV5-1; D: -; size: -; J: TRBJ2-7; CDR3: CASSLFGPDINYEQYF; DNA: TGCGCCAGCAGTCTTTTCGGGCCGGATATCAACTACGAGCAGTACTTC
V: TRBV30; D: -; size: -; J: TRBJ2-4; CDR3: CAWSFSQANIQYF; DNA: TGTGCCTGGAGTTTTTCACAGGCAAACATTCAGTACTTC
V: TRBV7-8; D: -; size: -; J: TRBJ1-1; CDR3: CASSWDATEAFF; DNA: TGTGCCAGCAGCTGGGACGCGACTGAAGCTTTCTTT
V: TRBV5-1; D: -; size: -; J: TRBJ2-3; CDR3: CASSLAGRLDTQYF; DNA: TGCGCCAGCAGCTTGGCAGGGAGGTTGGATACGCAGTATTTT
V: TRBV28; D: -; size: -; J: TRBJ2-7; CDR3: CASSLSGRVYEQYF; DNA: TGTGCCAGCAGTTTATCGGGCAGGGTATACGAGCAGTACTTC
V: TRBV2; D: -; size: once; J: TRBJ2-7; CDR3: CASSVKVPPYEQYF; DNA: TGTGCCAGCAGTGTGAAGGTCCCGCCTTACGAGCAGTACTTC
V: TRBV28; D: TRBD2; size: -; J: TRBJ2-1; CDR3: CASTALAGVSYNEQFF; DNA: TGTGCCAGCACCGCTCTAGCGGGAGTCTCCTACAATGAGCAGTTCTTC
V: TRBV9; D: -; size: few; J: TRBJ1-1; CDR3: CASSVGRSNTEAFF; DNA: TGTGCCAGCAGCGTGGGCAGATCGAACACTGAAGCTTTCTTT
V: TRBV7-9; D: -; size: -; J: TRBJ2-3; CDR3: CASSLGWAEATDTQYF; DNA: TGTGCCAGCAGCTTAGGATGGGCGGAAGCCACAGATACGCAGTATTTT
V: TRBV28; D: TRBD2; size: -; J: TRBJ2-1; CDR3: CASSLLAAVEQFF; DNA: TGTGCCAGCAGTTTACTAGCGGCCGTTGAGCAGTTCTTC
V: TRBV7-8; D: -; size: once; J: TRBJ2-1; CDR3: CASSFALGGQFF; DNA: TGTGCCAGCAGCTTTGCCCTAGGGGGGCAGTTCTTC
V: TRBV28; D: TRBD1; size: -; J: TRBJ1-4; CDR3: CASSLKGQPSERLFF; DNA: TGTGCCAGCAGTTTAAAGGGACAGCCCTCCGAAAGACTGTTTTTT
V: TRBV5-4; D: TRBD1; size: -; J: TRBJ2-7; CDR3: CASGTGFEQYF; DNA: TGTGCCAGCGGGACAGGGTTCGAGCAGTACTTC
V: TRBV30; D: -; size: -; J: TRBJ1-4; CDR3: CAWSVGSRSNEKLFF; DNA: TGTGCCTGGAGTGTAGGGAGCAGGTCTAATGAAAAACTGTTTTTT
V: TRBV6-1; D: -; size: -; J: TRBJ1-2; CDR3: CASSEPYSGYTF; DNA: TGTGCCAGCAGTGAACCGTATTCCGGCTACACCTTC
V: TRBV30; D: -; size: -; J: TRBJ2-7; CDR3: CAWSVGVQTYEQYF; DNA: TGTGCCTGGAGTGTAGGGGTACAGACCTACGAGCAGTACTTC
V: TRBV4-1; D: TRBD2; size: -; J: TRBJ2-5; CDR3: CASSQEGTRFQETQYF; DNA: TGCGCCAGCAGCCAAGAGGGGACTAGGTTCCAAGAGACCCAGTACTTC
V: TRBV7-2; D: -; size: -; J: TRBJ1-5; CDR3: CASSWGQKGQPQHF; DNA: TGTGCCAGCAGCTGGGGCCAAAAAGGTCAGCCCCAGCATTTT
V: TRBV5-4; D: TRBD2; size: -; J: TRBJ2-7; CDR3: CASSLGLAPYEQYF; DNA: TGTGCCAGCAGCTTGGGACTAGCGCCCTACGAGCAGTACTTC
V: TRBV5-6; D: TRBD2; size: -; J: TRBJ2-3; CDR3: CASSPGLAGGTDTQYF; DNA: TGTGCCAGCAGCCCCGGACTAGCGGGAGGAACAGATACGCAGTATTTT
V: TRBV5-1; D: TRBD1; size: -; J: TRBJ2-5; CDR3: CASSLGGAQETQYF; DNA: TGCGCCAGCAGCTTAGGGGGCGCCCAAGAGACCCAGTACTTC
V: TRBV11-2; D: -; size: -; J: TRBJ1-5; CDR3: CASSKTGGDQPQHF; DNA: TGTGCCAGCAGCAAGACAGGAGGGGATCAGCCCCAGCATTTT
V: TRBV2; D: -; size: -; J: TRBJ1-4; CDR3: CASSEALGLDEKLFF; DNA: TGTGCCAGCAGTGAAGCGCTCGGGCTGGATGAAAAACTGTTTTTT
V: TRBV5-1; D: TRBD1; size: -; J: TRBJ1-2; CDR3: CASSVGTVYGYTF; DNA: TGCGCCAGCAGCGTCGGGACAGTCTATGGCTACACCTTC
V: TRBV5-1; D: -; size: -; J: TRBJ1-2; CDR3: CASSLNYGYTF; DNA: TGCGCCAGCAGCTTGAACTATGGCTACACCTTC
V: TRBV27; D: -; size: -; J: TRBJ2-5; CDR3: CATQQFQVGVRRGSQYF; DNA: TGTGCCACCCAGCAGTTTCAAGTAGGCGTCAGGCGAGGGTCCCAGTACTTC
V: TRBV18; D: -; size: -; J: TRBJ2-5; CDR3: CASSPRAQETQYF; DNA: TGTGCCAGCTCACCACGTGCTCAAGAGACCCAGTACTTC
V: TRBV28; D: TRBD1; size: -; J: TRBJ2-7; CDR3: CASSSSGTGQYF; DNA: TGTGCCAGCAGTTCCTCCGGGACAGGGCAGTACTTC
V: TRBV6-1; D: -; size: -; J: TRBJ1-4; CDR3: CASSEGWGRSNEKLFF; DNA: TGTGCCAGCAGTGAGGGATGGGGACGGAGTAATGAAAAACTGTTTTTT
V: TRBV11-3; D: -; size: -; J: TRBJ1-1; CDR3: CASSFSGVTEAFF; DNA: TGTGCCAGCAGCTTTTCAGGGGTCACTGAAGCTTTCTTT
V: TRBV6-1; D: TRBD2; size: -; J: TRBJ2-7; CDR3: CASKTSGYEQYF; DNA: TGTGCCAGCAAGACTAGCGGCTACGAGCAGTACTTC
V: TRBV4-1; D: -; size: -; J: TRBJ1-2; CDR3: CASSHPHSGGNYGYTF; DNA: TGCGCCAGCAGCCATCCGCATTCTGGGGGGAACTATGGCTACACCTTC
V: TRBV7-8; D: -; size: few; J: TRBJ1-5; CDR3: CASSLWTQNQPQHF; DNA: TGTGCCAGCAGCTTATGGACCCAAAATCAGCCCCAGCATTTT